This is a list of T cell receptor beta chains from one sample in a study of cytomegalovirus exposure and HLA in healthy donors. Profiled with immunoSEQ multiplex PCR; TCRdb holds only in-frame clones, not every one. The table has about 190,000 clones, around 87% seen once. The sequencing input was PBMCs. The receptors originated from a woman younger than 30 in good health and CMV-seronegative. Each CDR3 is given with its conserved first and last residue. The D gene is left open where the match is weak. The size of a clone is reported for some rows only, either as once, few or many, or as a class for expanded clones.

size,V,D,J,DNA,CDR3
-,TRBV13,-,TRBJ1-3,TGTGCCAGCAGCTTAAGCTCTGGGCTTAGAAACACCATATATTTT,CASSLSSGLRNTIYF
-,TRBV29-1,TRBD1,TRBJ1-6,TGCAGCGTTAGAGGACAGGGGATGGATTCACCCCTCCACTTT,CSVRGQGMDSPLHF
-,TRBV20-1,-,TRBJ2-3,TGCAGTGCTGAACCGGGACAGCAGTATTTT,CSAEPGQQYF
-,TRBV7-6,-,TRBJ1-5,TGTGCCAGCAGCGTCACAGGGCTCCAGCCCCAGCATTTT,CASSVTGLQPQHF
-,TRBV6-1,TRBD1,TRBJ1-3,TGTGCCAGCAGAGGACAGGGAAGAGGAAACACCATATATTTT,CASRGQGRGNTIYF
-,TRBV11-2,TRBD1,TRBJ1-3,TGTGCCAGCAGCGTAGACAGGGCTGGGGACACCATATATTTT,CASSVDRAGDTIYF
once,TRBV5-4,TRBD1,TRBJ2-1,TGTGCCAGCAGCTTGGGAAGGGGGCGCTTAGTCTTC,CASSLGRGRLVF
once,TRBV27,-,TRBJ2-1,TGTGCCAGCAGTCCCAGGCCGACTGGACACTATGAGCAGTTCTTC,CASSPRPTGHYEQFF
-,TRBV29-1,-,TRBJ2-1,TGCAGTGCGGACTTCTCCTACAATGAGCAGTTCTTC,CSADFSYNEQFF
-,TRBV4-3,TRBD2,TRBJ2-3,TGCGCCAGCAGCAGGCGGGAGTCAGCAAGCACAGATACGCAGTATTTT,CASSRRESASTDTQYF
-,TRBV10-3,-,TRBJ1-2,TGTGCCATCAGGGGAGGGGAAGGCTACACCTTC,CAIRGGEGYTF